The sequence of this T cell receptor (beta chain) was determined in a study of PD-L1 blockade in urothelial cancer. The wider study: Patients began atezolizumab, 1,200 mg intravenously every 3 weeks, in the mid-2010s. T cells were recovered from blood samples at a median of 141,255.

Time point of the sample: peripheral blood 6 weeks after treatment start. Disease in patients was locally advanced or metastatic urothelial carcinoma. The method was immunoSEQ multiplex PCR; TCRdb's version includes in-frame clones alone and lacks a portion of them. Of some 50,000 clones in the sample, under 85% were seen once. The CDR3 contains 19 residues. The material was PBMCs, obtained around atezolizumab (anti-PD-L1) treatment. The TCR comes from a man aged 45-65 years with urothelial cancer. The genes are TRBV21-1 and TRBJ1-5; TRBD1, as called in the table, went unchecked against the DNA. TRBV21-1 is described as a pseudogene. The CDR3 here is CASSKGGGQGSGSNQPQHF. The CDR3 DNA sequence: TGTGCCAGCAGCAAAGGGGGGGGACAGGGATCTGGTAGCAATCAGCCCCAGCATTTT.